The T cell receptor beta chain described here comes from a study of blood T cell repertoires in COVID-19. In the study's own analysis: Reference gene primer amplification in the assay estimated nucleated cell counts. TCRdb's copy holds only in-frame clones and misses some; the assay was immunoSEQ multiplex PCR. The V and J calls and the clone size are those of that table, but D and trimming were determined from the DNA. The sample has some 90,000 clones, around 88% seen once. V was clipped by 10 bases and J by 0 bases; unmatched bases: 19. The CDR3 contains 19 residues. Germline V lookup: CDR1 SNHLY, CDR2 FYNNEI.

V usage is TRBV2 and J usage is TRBJ2-7, with 12 bases that match TRBD1. The clonotype comes from a man aged 80 or over with active or convalescent COVID-19. Sample: peripheral blood. The chain's CDR3 is CAIARGQGAPQKSSYEQYF. CDR3 DNA: TGTGCCATCGCTCGGGGACAGGGGGCGCCTCAGAAAAGCTCCTACGAGCAGTACTTC.